This T cell receptor beta chain came from a study of early T cells in non-severe SARS-CoV-2 infection (dated by TCRdb to the early 2020s). With respect to the entire study: Because TCR sequencing was done on bulk RNA from unsorted whole blood, the alpha and beta chains could not be paired. General findings and caveats noted by the study authors: VDJdb matching was skewed toward anti-spike CD8 responses, so virus-specific expansions were likely underestimated and private and CD4 specificities were missed.

The method behind the library was 5' RACE. Sequencing took place on a NextSeq 500. Unique molecular identifiers were attached to individual cDNA molecules in the TCR library protocol so that sequencing error and PCR bias could be corrected. Sequencing covered both TCR alpha and beta chains, and within each sample the abundances of alpha and beta sequences were tightly co-correlated. Processing in the source paper ran as follows. Decombinator V4 was used to annotate TCR sequences for V gene, J gene and CDR3. TCRs were defined as expanded if a significant change between any two time points was detected under a Poisson model with p below 0.0001. TCR abundances were normalised to the total number of TCRs sequenced per sample and were expressed as counts per million. VDJdb, accessed 1 November 2021, was searched for CMV, EBV and SARS-CoV-2 annotated TCRs, excluding TCRs annotated for multiple antigens. The public reads were run again by TCRdb, first through fastp at Q25 and then through MiXCR, and only productive beta chains were kept. Duplicate CDR3 protein sequences are folded into a single record with the most common DNA and genes. Here the V and J calls rest on TCRdb's processing, not on the authors' analysis. This sample gives 70,000 to 90,000 distinct CDR3 sequences in total; less than 11% of them show up just once. Over 7.5% of the sample lies in the top ten.

In its sample, this clonotype was seen many times. The specificity of this receptor is unknown. No much larger clone is present one base from it, and per-base qualities are unavailable. This was a case-control study nested in a cohort of healthcare workers in London, UK, who had nasopharyngeal swab PCR tests and blood samples taken every week. Healthcare workers were enrolled in the week of the UK lockdown, from 23 to 31 March 2020, and were followed every week for up to roughly 16 weeks. This TCR was recovered from an adult who was a healthcare worker with PCR-confirmed SARS-CoV-2 infection or an uninfected control (not recorded which). This specimen was whole blood, taken at baseline.

For the CDR3, the sequence is CASSYRSGETQYF. The DNA is TGTGCCAGCAGCTATAGGTCCGGAGAGACCCAGTACTTC. This receptor chain uses TRBV25-1 and TRBJ2-5; the D gene assignment is ambiguous. V and J lose 6 bases and 4 bases, and a span of 12 bases separates them. From cysteine to phenylalanine, the CDR3 is 13 amino acids long. The entry retains the CDR3 DNA only, 39 bases that are in frame from base 1. Based on the germline V gene, the CDR1 and CDR2 sequences are MGHDK and SYGVNS.